This T cell receptor beta chain stems from a study of blood T cell repertoires in COVID-19. Study as a whole: The cDNA or gDNA used as material had been derived from T cells, B-cell-depleted T cells, or PBMCs.

The ends were cut back, 2 bases at V and 0 bases at J, with 7 bases in the middle. CDR1 is KGHSH and CDR2 is LQKENI in the germline V gene. This CDR3 has 14 amino acids. Authors' processing steps: How many nucleated cells were present was estimated from reference gene primer amplification. Profiled with immunoSEQ multiplex PCR; TCRdb holds only in-frame clones, not every one. The V and J calls and the clone size are those of that table, but D and trimming were determined from the DNA. The table lists roughly 93,000 clones, 81% of them singletons. The origin of this receptor is a woman at least 80 years old with acute or convalescent COVID-19. The chain uses TRBV18 and TRBJ1-1; D is possibly TRBD1 (6 bases). Sequencing was performed on peripheral blood. The CDR3 sequence: CASSPGGMNTEAFF. The CDR3 bases are TGTGCCAGCTCACCAGGGGGCATGAACACTGAAGCTTTCTTT.